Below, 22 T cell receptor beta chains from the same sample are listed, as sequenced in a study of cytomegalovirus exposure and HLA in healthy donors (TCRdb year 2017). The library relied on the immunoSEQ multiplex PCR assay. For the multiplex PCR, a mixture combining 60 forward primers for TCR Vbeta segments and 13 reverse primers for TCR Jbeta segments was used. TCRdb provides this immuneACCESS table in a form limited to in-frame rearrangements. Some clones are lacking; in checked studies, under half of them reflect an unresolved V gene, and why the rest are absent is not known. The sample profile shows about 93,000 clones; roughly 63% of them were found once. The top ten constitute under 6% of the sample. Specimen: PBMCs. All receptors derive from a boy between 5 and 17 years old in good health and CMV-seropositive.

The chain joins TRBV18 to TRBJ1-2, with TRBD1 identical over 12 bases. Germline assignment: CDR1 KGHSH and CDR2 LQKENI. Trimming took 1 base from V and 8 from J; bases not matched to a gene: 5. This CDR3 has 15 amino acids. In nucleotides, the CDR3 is TGTGCCAGCTCACCACTCTGGGACAGGGGGCGAGGCTACACCTTC. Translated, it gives CASSPLWDRGRGYTF.

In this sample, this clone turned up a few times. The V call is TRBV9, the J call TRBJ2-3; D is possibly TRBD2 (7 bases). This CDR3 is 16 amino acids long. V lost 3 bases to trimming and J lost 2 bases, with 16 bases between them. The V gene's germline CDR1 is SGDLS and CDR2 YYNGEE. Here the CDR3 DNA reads TGTGCCAGCAGCGCGCGAAGGGGGGGGGACACAGATACGCAGTATTTT. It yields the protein CASSARRGGDTDTQYF. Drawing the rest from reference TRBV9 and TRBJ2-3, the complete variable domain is DSGVTQTPKHLITATGQRVTLRCSPRSGDLSVYWYQQSLDQGLQFLIQYYNGEERAKGNILERFSAQQFPDLHSELNLSSLELGDSALYFCASSARRGGDTDTQYFGPGTRLTVL.

Here the CDR3 DNA reads TGTGCCTGGAGTTCAATCCCGGGACAGAACCCCTACGAGCAGTACTTC. Translation gives CAWSSIPGQNPYEQYF. The gene calls are TRBV30 and TRBJ2-7, with 7 bases aligning to TRBD1. Trimming cost V 2 bases and J 2 bases; bases outside gene matches: 12. CDR3 size: 16 residues. The germline V gene has CDR1 GTSNPN and CDR2 SVGIG (reference sequence).

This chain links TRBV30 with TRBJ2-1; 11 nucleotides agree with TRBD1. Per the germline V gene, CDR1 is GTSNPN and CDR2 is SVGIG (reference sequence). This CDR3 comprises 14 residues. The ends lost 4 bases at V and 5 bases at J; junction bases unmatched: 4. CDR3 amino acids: CAWNPGQGDNEQFF. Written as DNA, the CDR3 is TGTGCCTGGAACCCGGGACAGGGGGACAATGAGCAGTTCTTC.

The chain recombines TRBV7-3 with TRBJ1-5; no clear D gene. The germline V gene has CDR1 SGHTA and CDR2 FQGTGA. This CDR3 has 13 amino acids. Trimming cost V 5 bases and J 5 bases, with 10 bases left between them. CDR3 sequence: CASSRGPDQPQHF. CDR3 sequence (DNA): TGTGCCAGCAGCCGCGGTCCCGATCAGCCCCAGCATTTT.

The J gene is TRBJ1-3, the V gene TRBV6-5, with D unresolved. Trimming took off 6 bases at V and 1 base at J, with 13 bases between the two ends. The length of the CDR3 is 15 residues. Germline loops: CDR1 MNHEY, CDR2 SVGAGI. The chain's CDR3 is CASSRDGESGNTIYF. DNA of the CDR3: TGTGCCAGCAGCCGCGACGGAGAATCTGGAAACACCATATATTTT.

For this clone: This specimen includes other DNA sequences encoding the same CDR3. The CDR3 protein is CASSVAHKNTEAFF. CDR3 nucleotide sequence: TGTGCCAGCAGCGTGGCCCACAAGAACACTGAAGCTTTCTTT. The chain joins TRBV9 to TRBJ1-1; D gene ambiguous. The V gene lost 2 bases and the J gene lost 1 base, with 9 bases spanning the gap. Germline lookup yields CDR1 SGDLS and CDR2 YYNGEE. CDR3 length: 14 amino acids. The complete variable domain, with remaining parts taken from reference TRBV9 and TRBJ1-1, reads DSGVTQTPKHLITATGQRVTLRCSPRSGDLSVYWYQQSLDQGLQFLIQYYNGEERAKGNILERFSAQQFPDLHSELNLSSLELGDSALYFCASSVAHKNTEAFFGQGTRLTVV.

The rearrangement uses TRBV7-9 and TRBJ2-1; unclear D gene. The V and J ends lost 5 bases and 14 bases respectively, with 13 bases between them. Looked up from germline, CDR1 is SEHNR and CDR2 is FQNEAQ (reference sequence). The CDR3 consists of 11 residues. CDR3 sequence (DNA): TGTGCCAGCAGCCACACTGCAAGCGAGTTCTTC. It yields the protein CASSHTASEFF. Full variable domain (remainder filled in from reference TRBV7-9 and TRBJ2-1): DTGVSQNPRHKITKRGQNVTFRCDPISEHNRLYWYRQTLGQGPEFLTYFQNEAQLEKSRLLSDRFSAERPKGSFSTLEIQRTEQGDSAMYLCASSHTASEFFGPGTRLTVL.

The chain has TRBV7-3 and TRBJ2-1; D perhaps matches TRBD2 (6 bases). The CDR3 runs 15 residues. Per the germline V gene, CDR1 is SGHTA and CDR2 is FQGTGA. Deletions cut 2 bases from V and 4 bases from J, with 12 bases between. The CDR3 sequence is CASSLFPGDYNEQFF. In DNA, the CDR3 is TGTGCCAGCAGCTTATTTCCGGGAGATTACAATGAGCAGTTCTTC.

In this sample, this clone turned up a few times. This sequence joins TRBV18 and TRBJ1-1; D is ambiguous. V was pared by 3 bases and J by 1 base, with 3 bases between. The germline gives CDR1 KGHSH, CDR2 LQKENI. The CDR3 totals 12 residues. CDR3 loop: CASSPRNTEAFF. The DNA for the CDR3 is TGTGCCAGCTCACCCAGGAACACTGAAGCTTTCTTT.

Here the CDR3 reads CARSWGASGTLNTGELFF. In DNA, the CDR3 is TGTGCCAGAAGCTGGGGGGCTAGCGGGACCCTGAACACCGGGGAGCTGTTTTTT. This chain links TRBV5-3 with TRBJ2-2, with 9 bases that match TRBD2. TRBV5-3 is sorted into the ORF group, with uncertain function. J was trimmed by 1 base and V by 3 bases; bases with no gene match: 10. The CDR3 runs to 18 residues.

The CDR3 reads CASSPTASGRVSYEQYF. CDR3 coding DNA: TGTGCCAGCTCACCAACGGCTAGCGGGAGGGTGAGCTACGAGCAGTACTTC. The chain recombines TRBV18 with TRBJ2-7, with 12 bases lining up with TRBD2. Germline V gene data show CDR1 as KGHSH and CDR2 as LQKENI. V was pared by 2 bases and J by 3 bases, with 8 bases of the junction left unmatched. This CDR3 has 17 residues.

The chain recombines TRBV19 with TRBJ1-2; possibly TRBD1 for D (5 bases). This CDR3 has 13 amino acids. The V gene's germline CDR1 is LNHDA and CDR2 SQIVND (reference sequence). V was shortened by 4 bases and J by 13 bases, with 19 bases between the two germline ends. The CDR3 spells CASSTWGRFGPTF. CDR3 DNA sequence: TGTGCCAGTAGTACTTGGGGCCGTTTCGGCCCCACCTTC.

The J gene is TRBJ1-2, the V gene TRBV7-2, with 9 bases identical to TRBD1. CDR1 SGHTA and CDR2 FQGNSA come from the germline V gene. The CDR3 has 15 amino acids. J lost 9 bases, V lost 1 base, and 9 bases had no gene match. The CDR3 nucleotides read TGTGCCAGCAGCTTAGGAGGACAGGGGTTAAGGAGCTACACCTTC. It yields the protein CASSLGGQGLRSYTF.

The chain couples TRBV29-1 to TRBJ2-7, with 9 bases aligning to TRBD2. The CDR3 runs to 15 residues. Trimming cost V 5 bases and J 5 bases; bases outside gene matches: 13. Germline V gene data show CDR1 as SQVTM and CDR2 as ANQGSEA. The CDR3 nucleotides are TGCAGCGTTTCGAAAATAGCGGGAGATCGGCACGAGCAGTACTTC. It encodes CSVSKIAGDRHEQYF.

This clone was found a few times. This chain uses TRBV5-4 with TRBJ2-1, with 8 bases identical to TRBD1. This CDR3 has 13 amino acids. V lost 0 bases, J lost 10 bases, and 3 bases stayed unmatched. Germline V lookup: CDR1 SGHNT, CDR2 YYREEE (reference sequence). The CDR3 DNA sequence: TGTGCCAGCAGCTTGGGGACAGGGCGGGAGCAGTTCTTC. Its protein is CASSLGTGREQFF.

CDR3 nucleotides: TGCGCCAGCAGCCCCACGGGGGACCAGTACAATGAGCAGTTCTTC. It translates to CASSPTGDQYNEQFF. V gene TRBV5-1 combines with J gene TRBJ2-1; a possible D gene is TRBD2 (6 bases). CDR1 SGHRS and CDR2 YFSETQ come from the germline V gene. Trimming removed 4 bases at V and 4 bases at J, with 15 bases between. The CDR3 runs 15 residues.

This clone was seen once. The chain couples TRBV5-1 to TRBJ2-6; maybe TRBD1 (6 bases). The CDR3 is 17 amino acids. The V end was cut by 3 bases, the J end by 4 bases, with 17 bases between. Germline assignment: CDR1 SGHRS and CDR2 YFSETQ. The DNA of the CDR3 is TGCGCCAGCAGCTCCGCCAGGGGAGCGTCCGGGGCCAACGTCCTGACTTTC. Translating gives CASSSARGASGANVLTF.

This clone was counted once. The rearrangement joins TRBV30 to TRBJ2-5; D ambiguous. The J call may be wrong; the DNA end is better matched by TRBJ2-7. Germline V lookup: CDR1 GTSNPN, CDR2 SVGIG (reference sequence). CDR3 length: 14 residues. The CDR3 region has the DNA TGTGCCTGGCGATTAGCAGACGGAACCTACGAGCAGTACTTC. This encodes CAWRLADGTYEQYF.

CDR3 sequence reads: CASSYVWDRDYGYTF. In DNA form, the CDR3 reads TGTGCCAGCAGTTACGTCTGGGACAGGGACTATGGCTACACCTTC. The chain carries TRBV6-6 and TRBJ1-2; 9 positions match TRBD1. The CDR3 runs 15 residues. Per the germline V gene, CDR1 is MNHNY and CDR2 is SVGAGI (reference sequence). Trimming cost V 2 bases and J 3 bases; bases outside gene matches: 4.

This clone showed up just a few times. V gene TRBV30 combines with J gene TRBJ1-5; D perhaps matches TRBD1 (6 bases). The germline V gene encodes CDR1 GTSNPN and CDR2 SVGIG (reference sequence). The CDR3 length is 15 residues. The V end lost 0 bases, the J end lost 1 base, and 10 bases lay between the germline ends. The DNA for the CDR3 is TGTGCCTGGAGTGTAGGGGGGGGAAGCAATCAGCCCCAGCATTTT. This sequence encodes CAWSVGGGSNQPQHF.

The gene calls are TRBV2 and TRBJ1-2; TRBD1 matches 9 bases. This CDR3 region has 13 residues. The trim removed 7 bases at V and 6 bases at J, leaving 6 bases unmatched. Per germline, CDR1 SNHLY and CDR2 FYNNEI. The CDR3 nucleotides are TGTGCCAGCAAACAGGGGGCGTTGGATGGCTACACCTTC. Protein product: CASKQGALDGYTF.